The rows below give T cell receptor beta chains drawn from one sample of a study of T cell responses to AZD1222 COVID-19 vaccine. TCRdb's table, derived via immunoSEQ multiplex PCR, lists solely in-frame clones and lacks some. The repertoire holds 210,000 or so clones, with roughly 91% as singletons. Source: peripheral blood, taken on day 0 of MenACWY control vaccination. These TCRs come from an adult in good health. Each CDR3 is given with its conserved first and last residue. Each record gives: CDR3 DNA, CDR3 protein, J gene, clone size, D gene, V gene. A D gene is named only where the DNA matches it firmly. Clone size is given for some rows only: seen once, a few or many times, or a class if the clone is expanded.

TGTGCCAGCAGCACCGACAGGTCGAACACTGAAGCTTTCTTT | CASSTDRSNTEAFF | TRBJ1-1 | NA | NA | TRBV7-3
TGCGCCAGCAGTGGCTTGGGGTCGAACACCGGGGAGCTGTTTTTT | CASSGLGSNTGELFF | TRBJ2-2 | NA | NA | TRBV5-1
TGTGCCAGCAGGGGACCTCGTGATACGCAGTATTTT | CASRGPRDTQYF | TRBJ2-3 | NA | NA | TRBV6-5
TGTGCCAGCAGCGTAGAGGCGGTGGGCACCGGGGAGCTGTTTTTT | CASSVEAVGTGELFF | TRBJ2-2 | NA | NA | TRBV9
TGTGCCAGTAGTATAGGCTCCGGGGATACGCAGTATTTT | CASSIGSGDTQYF | TRBJ2-3 | NA | NA | TRBV19
TGCGCCAGCAGCCAACACAGGGGGCTGGCAGGCTACACCTTC | CASSQHRGLAGYTF | TRBJ1-2 | NA | TRBD1 | TRBV4-1
TGTGCCAGCATAGTTGGGACTGCCACCGGGGAGCTGTTTTTT | CASIVGTATGELFF | TRBJ2-2 | NA | NA | TRBV2
TGCGCCAGCAGCTTGGGGGCTGGGACAGCGAGCTCTGAAGCTTTCTTT | CASSLGAGTASSEAFF | TRBJ1-1 | NA | TRBD1 | TRBV5-1
TGTGCCAGCAGAGACCTGCGAGGCTACACCTTC | CASRDLRGYTF | TRBJ1-2 | NA | NA | TRBV28
TGTGCCAGCAAACGCTCCCCTTTTAGCGGGGGGGCAGATACGCAGTATTTT | CASKRSPFSGGADTQYF | TRBJ2-3 | NA | TRBD2 | TRBV19
TGCGCCAGCAGCTTGGTTCCAGATAGCAATCAGCCCCAGCATTTT | CASSLVPDSNQPQHF | TRBJ1-5 | NA | NA | TRBV5-1
TGTGCCAGCAGTTCGTCAGGGGGGAGCAATCAGCCCCAGCATTTT | CASSSSGGSNQPQHF | TRBJ1-5 | NA | TRBD1 | TRBV6-6
TGTGCCAGCAGCTCTGTTACGGGTTCTGGAAACACCATATATTTT | CASSSVTGSGNTIYF | TRBJ1-3 | NA | NA | TRBV5-5
TGTGCCAGCAGCTTTGCAACCTCCCCCCGCGCTGAAGCTTTCTTT | CASSFATSPRAEAFF | TRBJ1-1 | NA | NA | TRBV11-2
TGTGCCTGGACCCTCCCGGCCAGAGGGCTTGGCTACACCTTC | CAWTLPARGLGYTF | TRBJ1-2 | NA | NA | TRBV30
TGTGCCACCAGTTCGGGAGGGGGCCTTGAAAAACTGTTTTTT | CATSSGGGLEKLFF | TRBJ1-4 | NA | TRBD1 | TRBV24-1
TGTGCCAGTAGTATATCCGACCGGACACCAAACTATGGCTACACCTTC | CASSISDRTPNYGYTF | TRBJ1-2 | NA | NA | TRBV19
TGTGCCAGCGCCGGGACAGGGCGTCAGCCCCAGCATTTT | CASAGTGRQPQHF | TRBJ1-5 | NA | TRBD1 | TRBV19
TGTGCCAGCAGCTTGGATCCATATGGGGGGCGGGGAAACACCATATATTTT | CASSLDPYGGRGNTIYF | TRBJ1-3 | NA | NA | TRBV5-4
TGTGCCAGCAGCGCGGGACTAAGGGAGACCCAGTACTTC | CASSAGLRETQYF | TRBJ2-5 | NA | TRBD2 | TRBV11-2
TGTGCCAGTAGTATCGAGACTAGCGGGGGCCTTACTAACACAGATACGCAGTATTTT | CASSIETSGGLTNTDTQYF | TRBJ2-3 | NA | TRBD2 | TRBV19
TGTGCCAGCAGCATAGGGACTAGCGGGGTAGAGACCCAGTACTTC | CASSIGTSGVETQYF | TRBJ2-5 | NA | TRBD2 | TRBV2
TGTGCCAGCAGCTTACGCGGGGGGGCAAGAGATACGCAGTATTTT | CASSLRGGARDTQYF | TRBJ2-3 | once | TRBD2 | TRBV7-2
TGTGCCAGCAGCCCCCGACAGGGATACTACGAGCAGTACTTC | CASSPRQGYYEQYF | TRBJ2-7 | NA | TRBD1 | TRBV11-2
TGTGCCATCAGTGGCAGGGTAATTACCCTTAACTATGGCTACACCTTC | CAISGRVITLNYGYTF | TRBJ1-2 | once | NA | TRBV10-3
TGCGCCAGCAGCCCTCAGGGGACAGGAGCTTCCTACGAGCAGTACTTC | CASSPQGTGASYEQYF | TRBJ2-7 | NA | TRBD1 | TRBV4-3
TGTGCCAGCAGCCTGGGGACAGGGGTCACTGAAGCTTTCTTT | CASSLGTGVTEAFF | TRBJ1-1 | NA | TRBD1 | TRBV3-1/TRBV3-2
TGTGCCAGCAGCGACTTGGCGGGGCCGTACAATGAGCAGTTCTTC | CASSDLAGPYNEQFF | TRBJ2-1 | NA | NA | TRBV7-2
TGTGCCAGCAGCCAATCTGAGTTCAGGCTGGATTCACCCCTCCACTTT | CASSQSEFRLDSPLHF | TRBJ1-6 | NA | NA | TRBV4-2
TGCGCCAGCACCCGCTTGGGGGGGGCCCCCACCTACGAGCAGTACTTC | CASTRLGGAPTYEQYF | TRBJ2-7 | NA | NA | TRBV5-1